This T cell receptor beta chain was profiled in a study of human T cells and chemical hapten exposure. Overall study context: Donors were sensitized with 2% DPC on the upper inner arm. Study-wide results and limits: Because all patients had alopecia, their immune responses might differ from healthy ones. Expanded TCRs grouped into significantly more large CDR3 similarity clusters than controls produced.

A single record per CDR3 protein comes from TCRdb applying MiXCR to the RACE reads. This table holds fewer than 200,000 distinct CDR3 sequences, around 20% found once. The CDR3 extends over 13 amino acids. Germline V gene sequence: CDR1 SGHNT, CDR2 YENEEA. Time point reported: patch test 1, 2 weeks after DPC sensitization. As for treatment: therapeutic diphenylcyclopropenone sensitization with weekly scalp DPC. The donor pool consisted of alopecia patients aged 18 to 70 years, considered suitable for DPC. This clonotype came up once. Its antigen is undetermined. At one end, the junction sequence differs from germline, possibly due to a read error.

The chain has TRBV11-3 and TRBJ2-3; D might be TRBD1 (6 bases). The specimen was whole blood, collected in connection with sensitization to the hapten diphenylcyclopropenone (DPC). This sequence was found in a woman aged 45-59 years with alopecia areata. Some clones in this sample may be carry-over from other donors' samples. CDR3 sequence reads: CAGSLEGGDTQYF. CDR3 sequence (DNA): TGTGCCGGCAGCTTAGAAGGGGGAGATACGCAGTATTTT.